This T cell receptor beta chain appears in the sequencing data of a study of OX40 agonist ivuxolimab in advanced cancers. For this clone: What it recognizes is unknown.

Clones were sequenced by immunoSEQ multiplex PCR, and TCRdb holds only the in-frame ones, with some missing. The sample includes some 19,000 clones, about 89% of them seen just once. The CDR3 runs 14 residues. Trimming took off 6 bases at V and 0 bases at J, with 12 bases between the two ends. In germline, CDR1 is MNHEY, CDR2 SVGAGI. Findings and caveats of the study: Clones of CD4+ and CD8+ blood T cells grew by week 6 at doses of 0.1 to 3.0 mg/kg. In the expanded peripheral T cells, antigen specificity was never determined. More expanded clones were found, on average, in CD8+ than in CD4+ T cells. Those patients achieving a partial response at 0.1-3.0 mg/kg showed among the lowest clonal expansion.

The chain links TRBV6-5 to TRBJ2-7, with D tentatively TRBD2 (5 bases). Material: CD4+ or CD8+ T cells sorted from blood, obtained in a trial of the OX40 agonist ivuxolimab. This TCR was sampled from an adult with an advanced solid tumor such as melanoma, head and neck, liver or kidney cancer. The CDR3 loop reads CASRPGVSSYEQYF. CDR3 bases: TGTGCCAGCAGGCCCGGGGTGAGCTCCTACGAGCAGTACTTC.